The TCR beta chain described here comes from a study of cytomegalovirus exposure and HLA in healthy donors. Study details: Among 150 million to 200 million T cells, an earlier analysis found 120 million or so unique TCR beta sequences. Broader study findings: Some public TCRs appeared in many individuals, while most sequences were rare. In a later analysis, fewer than 20,000 TCR beta sequences were associated with HLA alleles at 0.05 false discovery rate.

Concerning this clone itself: Antigen unknown.

The study ran its PCR with 60 Vbeta and 13 Jbeta primers. Clones were read by immunoSEQ multiplex PCR, and TCRdb kept only the in-frame ones, dropping some. The data contain about 91,000 clones, around nine tenths of them singletons. Germline lookup yields CDR1 SGHRS and CDR2 YFSETQ. CDR3 length equals 19 residues. The V and J ends lost 3 bases and 1 base, in that order; junction bases with no gene match: 14. V is TRBV5-1 and J is TRBJ2-1; 9 positions match TRBD1. Sequencing was carried out using PBMCs. The TCR comes from a man aged 25 to 45 in good health and CMV-seropositive. The CDR3 is CASSSGTGTPGTSYNEQFF. CDR3 in DNA: TGCGCCAGCAGCTCCGGGACAGGGACACCAGGGACATCCTACAATGAGCAGTTCTTC.